This record covers a single TCR beta chain. Its matching antigen is unknown. The data stem from a study of cytomegalovirus exposure and HLA in healthy donors. Study in general: Around 76% of some 390 genotyped donors fell in the Caucasian-associated ancestry cluster. Study-wide findings and caveats: Later on, an analysis found that several of the most significant clusters appeared to be linked to common viral pathogens, which included parvovirus B19. Later analysis reportedly placed an Asian-associated ancestry cluster below the roughly 690-donor mean in N-insertions. Segments of the TCR beta V type were, in most cases, productive about 87% or about 30% of the time in an earlier analysis.

Primers for the PCR totalled 60 Vbeta and 13 Jbeta. Assay used: immunoSEQ multiplex PCR; TCRdb lists only in-frame clones, some missing. The table includes under 200,000 clones, approximately 80% detected once. The CDR3 is made up of 14 amino acids. J gave up 7 bases and V 0 bases, and 6 bases lay outside the gene matches. CDR1 is SGHNT, CDR2 YYREEE, per germline (reference sequence). The receptor was derived from a woman aged 18 to 35 in good health and CMV-seronegative. The chain recombines TRBV5-4 with TRBJ1-2, with 7 bases lining up with TRBD1. The sample was PBMCs. CDR3 DNA sequence: TGTGCCAGCAGCTTGGGACAGGGAGAGGGTGGCTACACCTTC. The encoded protein is CASSLGQGEGGYTF.